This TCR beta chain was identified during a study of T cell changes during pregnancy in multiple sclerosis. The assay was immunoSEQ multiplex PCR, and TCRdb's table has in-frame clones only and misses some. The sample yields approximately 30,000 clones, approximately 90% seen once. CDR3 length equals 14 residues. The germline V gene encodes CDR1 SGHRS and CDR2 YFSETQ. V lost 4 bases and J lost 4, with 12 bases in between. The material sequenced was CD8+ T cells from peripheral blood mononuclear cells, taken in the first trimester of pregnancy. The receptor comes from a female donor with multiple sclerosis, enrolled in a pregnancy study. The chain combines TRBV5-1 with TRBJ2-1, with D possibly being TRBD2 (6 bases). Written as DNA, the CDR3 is TGCGCCAGCAGCGAGCGGAGGGGTTACAATGAGCAGTTCTTC. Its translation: CASSERRGYNEQFF.